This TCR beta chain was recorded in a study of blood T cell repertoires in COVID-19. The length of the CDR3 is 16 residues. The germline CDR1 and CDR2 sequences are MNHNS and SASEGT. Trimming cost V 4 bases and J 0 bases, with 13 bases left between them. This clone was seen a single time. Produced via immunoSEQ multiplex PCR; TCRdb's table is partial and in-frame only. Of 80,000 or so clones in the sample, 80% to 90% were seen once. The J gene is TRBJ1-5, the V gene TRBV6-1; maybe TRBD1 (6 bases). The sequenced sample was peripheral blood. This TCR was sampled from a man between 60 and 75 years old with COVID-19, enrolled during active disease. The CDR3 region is CASSGGTLYSNQPQHF. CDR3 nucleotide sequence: TGTGCCAGCAGTGGGGGGACACTCTATAGCAATCAGCCCCAGCATTTT.